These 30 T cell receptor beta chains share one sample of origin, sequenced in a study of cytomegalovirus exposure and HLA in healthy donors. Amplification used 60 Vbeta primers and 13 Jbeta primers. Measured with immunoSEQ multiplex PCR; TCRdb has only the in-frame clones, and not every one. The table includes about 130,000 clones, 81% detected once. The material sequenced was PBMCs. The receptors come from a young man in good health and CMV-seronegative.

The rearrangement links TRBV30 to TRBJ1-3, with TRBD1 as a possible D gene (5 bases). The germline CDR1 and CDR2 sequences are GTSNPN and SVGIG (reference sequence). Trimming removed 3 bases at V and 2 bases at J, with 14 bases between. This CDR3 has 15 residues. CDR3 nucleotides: TGTGCCTGGAGGCCTGGGGCTCAAGCTGGAAACACCATATATTTT. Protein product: CAWRPGAQAGNTIYF.

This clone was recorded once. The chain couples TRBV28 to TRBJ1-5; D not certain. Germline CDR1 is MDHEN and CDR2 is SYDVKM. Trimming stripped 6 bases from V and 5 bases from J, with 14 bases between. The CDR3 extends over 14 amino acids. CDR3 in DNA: TGTGCCAGCAGGGGCCGTATCTTGTATCAGCCCCAGCATTTT. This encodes CASRGRILYQPQHF. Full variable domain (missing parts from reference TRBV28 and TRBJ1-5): DVKVTQSSRYLVKRTGEKVFLECVQDMDHENMFWYRQDPGLGLRLIYFSYDVKMKEKGDIPEGYSVSREKKERFSLILESASTNQTSMYLCASRGRILYQPQHFGDGTRLSIL.

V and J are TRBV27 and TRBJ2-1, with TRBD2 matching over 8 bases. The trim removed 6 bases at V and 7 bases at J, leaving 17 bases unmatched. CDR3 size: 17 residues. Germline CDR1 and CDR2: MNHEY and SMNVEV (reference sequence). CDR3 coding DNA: TGTGCCAGCAGCTACCTACGACCGGGACTAGGGTTAAATGAGCAGTTCTTC. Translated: CASSYLRPGLGLNEQFF.

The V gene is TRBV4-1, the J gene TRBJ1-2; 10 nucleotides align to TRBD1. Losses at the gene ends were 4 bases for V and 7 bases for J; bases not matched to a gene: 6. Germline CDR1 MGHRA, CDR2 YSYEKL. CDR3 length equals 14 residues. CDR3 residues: CASSLGTGVSGYTF. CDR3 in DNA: TGCGCCAGCAGCCTCGGGACAGGGGTTTCTGGCTACACCTTC.

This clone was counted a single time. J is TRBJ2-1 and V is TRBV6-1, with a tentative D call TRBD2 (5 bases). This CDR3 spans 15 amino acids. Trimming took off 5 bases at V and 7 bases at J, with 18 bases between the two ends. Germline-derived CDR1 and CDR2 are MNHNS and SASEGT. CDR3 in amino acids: CASSKSGLLNNEQFF. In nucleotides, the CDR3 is TGTGCCAGCAGTAAATCCGGACTGCTAAATAATGAGCAGTTCTTC.

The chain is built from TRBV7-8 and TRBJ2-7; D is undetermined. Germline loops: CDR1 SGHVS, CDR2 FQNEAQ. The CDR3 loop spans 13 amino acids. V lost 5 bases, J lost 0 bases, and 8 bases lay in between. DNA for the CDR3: TGTGCCAGCAGCCAAGAGGCCTCCTACGAGCAGTACTTC. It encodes CASSQEASYEQYF.

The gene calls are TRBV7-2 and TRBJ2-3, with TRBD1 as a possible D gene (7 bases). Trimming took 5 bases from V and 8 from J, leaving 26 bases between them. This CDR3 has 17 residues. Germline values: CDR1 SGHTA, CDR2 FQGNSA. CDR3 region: CASSPHRGTVSWGTQYF. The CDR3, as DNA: TGTGCCAGCAGCCCCCATCGGGGGACAGTCAGCTGGGGTACGCAGTATTTT.

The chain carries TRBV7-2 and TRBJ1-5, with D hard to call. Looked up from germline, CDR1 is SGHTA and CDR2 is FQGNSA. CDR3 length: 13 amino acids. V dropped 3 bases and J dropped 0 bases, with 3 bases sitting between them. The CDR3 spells CASSFHSNQPQHF. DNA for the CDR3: TGTGCCAGCAGCTTCCATAGCAATCAGCCCCAGCATTTT.

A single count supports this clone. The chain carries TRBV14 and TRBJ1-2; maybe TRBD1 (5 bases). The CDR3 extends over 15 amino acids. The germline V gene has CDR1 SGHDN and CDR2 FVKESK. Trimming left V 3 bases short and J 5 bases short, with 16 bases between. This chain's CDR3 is CASSHGRPGGYGYTF. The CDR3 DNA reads TGTGCCAGCAGCCATGGCCGGCCCGGGGGGTATGGCTACACCTTC.

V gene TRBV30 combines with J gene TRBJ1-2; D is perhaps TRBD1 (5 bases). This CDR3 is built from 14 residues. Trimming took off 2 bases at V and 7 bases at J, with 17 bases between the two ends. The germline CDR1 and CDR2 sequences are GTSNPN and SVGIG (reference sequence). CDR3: CAWSQAQGSAGYTF. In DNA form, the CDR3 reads TGTGCCTGGAGTCAGGCGCAGGGAAGCGCTGGCTACACCTTC.

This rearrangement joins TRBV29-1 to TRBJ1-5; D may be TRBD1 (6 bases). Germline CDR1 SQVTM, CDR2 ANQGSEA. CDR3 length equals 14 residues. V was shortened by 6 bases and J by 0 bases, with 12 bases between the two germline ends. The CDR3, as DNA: TGCAGCGTATTGGACAGCAATAGCAATCAGCCCCAGCATTTT. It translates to CSVLDSNSNQPQHF.

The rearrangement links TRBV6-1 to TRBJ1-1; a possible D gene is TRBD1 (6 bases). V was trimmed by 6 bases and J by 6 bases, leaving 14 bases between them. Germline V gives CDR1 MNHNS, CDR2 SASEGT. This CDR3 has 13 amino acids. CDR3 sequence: CASREDSYAEAFF. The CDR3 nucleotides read TGTGCCAGCAGGGAGGACAGTTACGCTGAAGCTTTCTTT.

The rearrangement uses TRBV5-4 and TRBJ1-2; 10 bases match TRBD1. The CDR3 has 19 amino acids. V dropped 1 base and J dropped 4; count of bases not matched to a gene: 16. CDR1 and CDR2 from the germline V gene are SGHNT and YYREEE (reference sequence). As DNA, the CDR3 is TGTGCCAGCAGCTTGATGCACGGGACAGGGGTTGCCGGCGGCTATGGCTACACCTTC. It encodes CASSLMHGTGVAGGYGYTF.

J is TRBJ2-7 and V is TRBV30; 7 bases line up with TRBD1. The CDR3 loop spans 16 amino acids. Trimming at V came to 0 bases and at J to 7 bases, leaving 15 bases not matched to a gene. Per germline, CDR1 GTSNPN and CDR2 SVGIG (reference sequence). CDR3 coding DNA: TGTGCCTGGAGTGTGGGGTGGGACAGCCGCTCGGGGGAGCAGTACTTC. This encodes CAWSVGWDSRSGEQYF.

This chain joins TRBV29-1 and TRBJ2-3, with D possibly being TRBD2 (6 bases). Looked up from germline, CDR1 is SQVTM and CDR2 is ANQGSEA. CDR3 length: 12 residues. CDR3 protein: CRIGGLTDTQYF. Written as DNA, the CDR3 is TGCCGAATTGGGGGACTCACAGATACGCAGTATTTT.

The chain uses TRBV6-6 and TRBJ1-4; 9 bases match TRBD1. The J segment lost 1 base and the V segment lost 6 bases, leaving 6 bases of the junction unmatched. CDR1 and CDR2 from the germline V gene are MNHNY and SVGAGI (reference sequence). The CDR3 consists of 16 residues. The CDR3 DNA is TGTGCCAGCAGCCTTACAGGGGGCAGAACTAATGAAAAACTGTTTTTT. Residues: CASSLTGGRTNEKLFF.

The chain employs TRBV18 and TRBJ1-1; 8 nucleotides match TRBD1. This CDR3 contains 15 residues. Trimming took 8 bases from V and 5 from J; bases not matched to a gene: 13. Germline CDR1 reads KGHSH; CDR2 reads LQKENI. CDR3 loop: CASKGQGGSGTEAFF. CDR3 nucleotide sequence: TGTGCCAGCAAAGGACAGGGCGGGTCTGGAACTGAAGCTTTCTTT. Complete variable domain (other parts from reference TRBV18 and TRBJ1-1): NAGVMQNPRHLVRRRGQEARLRCSPMKGHSHVYWYRQLPEEGLKFMVYLQKENIIDESGMPKERFSAEFPKEGPSILRIQQVVRGDSAAYFCASKGQGGSGTEAFFGQGTRLTVV.

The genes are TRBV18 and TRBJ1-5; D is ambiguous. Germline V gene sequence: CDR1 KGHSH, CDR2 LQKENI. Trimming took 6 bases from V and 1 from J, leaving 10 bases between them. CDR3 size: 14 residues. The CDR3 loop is CASSERSSNQPQHF. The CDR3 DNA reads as TGTGCCAGCTCCGAGAGGTCGAGCAATCAGCCCCAGCATTTT.

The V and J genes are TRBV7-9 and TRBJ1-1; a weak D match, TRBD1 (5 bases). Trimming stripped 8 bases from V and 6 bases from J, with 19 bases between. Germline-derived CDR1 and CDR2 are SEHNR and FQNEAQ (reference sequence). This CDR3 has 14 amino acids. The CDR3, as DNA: TGTGCCAGCGTATGGACATCCAATTCGGCTGAAGCTTTCTTT. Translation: CASVWTSNSAEAFF.

The CDR3 spells CASSFRTVAGANVLTF. CDR3 DNA: TGTGCCAGCAGTTTCAGGACAGTAGCTGGGGCCAACGTCCTGACTTTC. This chain links TRBV27 with TRBJ2-6, with D possibly TRBD1 on 6 matching bases. V lost 3 bases and J 2 bases, leaving 11 bases between the germline ends. The CDR3 length is 16 residues. CDR1 MNHEY and CDR2 SMNVEV come from the germline V gene (reference sequence).

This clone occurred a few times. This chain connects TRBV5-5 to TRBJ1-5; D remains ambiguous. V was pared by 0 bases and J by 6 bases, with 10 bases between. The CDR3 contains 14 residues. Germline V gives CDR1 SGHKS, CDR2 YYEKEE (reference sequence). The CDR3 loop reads CASSLDQVGQPQHF. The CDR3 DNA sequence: TGTGCCAGCAGCTTGGACCAGGTCGGTCAGCCCCAGCATTTT.

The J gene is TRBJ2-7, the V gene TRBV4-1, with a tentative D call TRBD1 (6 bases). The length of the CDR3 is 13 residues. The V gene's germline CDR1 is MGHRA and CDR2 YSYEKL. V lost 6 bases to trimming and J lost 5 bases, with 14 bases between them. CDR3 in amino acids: CASRIPGANEQYF. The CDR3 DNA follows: TGCGCCAGCAGAATCCCAGGGGCAAACGAGCAGTACTTC.

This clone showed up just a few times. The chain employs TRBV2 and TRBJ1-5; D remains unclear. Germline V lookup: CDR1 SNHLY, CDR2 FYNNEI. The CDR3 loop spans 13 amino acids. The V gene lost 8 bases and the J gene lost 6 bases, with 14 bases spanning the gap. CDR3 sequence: CASSRQRIQPQHF. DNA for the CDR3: TGTGCCAGCTCCCGCCAGCGGATTCAGCCCCAGCATTTT.

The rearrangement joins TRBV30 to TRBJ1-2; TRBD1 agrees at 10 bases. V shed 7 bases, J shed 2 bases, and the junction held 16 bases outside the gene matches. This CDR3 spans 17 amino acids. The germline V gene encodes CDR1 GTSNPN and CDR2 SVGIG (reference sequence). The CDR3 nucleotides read TGTGCCTCCCCCTCCGTAGGGACAGGGGCCGGGAACTATGGCTACACCTTC. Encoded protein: CASPSVGTGAGNYGYTF.

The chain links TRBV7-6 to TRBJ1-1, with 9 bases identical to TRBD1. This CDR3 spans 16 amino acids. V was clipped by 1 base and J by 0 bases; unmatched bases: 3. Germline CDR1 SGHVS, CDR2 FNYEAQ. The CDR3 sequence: CASSLVRTGVNTEAFF. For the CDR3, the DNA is TGTGCCAGCAGCTTAGTTAGGACAGGGGTGAACACTGAAGCTTTCTTT.

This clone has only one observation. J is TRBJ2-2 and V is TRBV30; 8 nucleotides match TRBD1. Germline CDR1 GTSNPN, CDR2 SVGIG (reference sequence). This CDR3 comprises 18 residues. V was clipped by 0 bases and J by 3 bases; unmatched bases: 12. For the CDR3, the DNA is TGTGCCTGGAGTGTACTTCAGGGGGCAGTTTTGGACACCGGGGAGCTGTTTTTT. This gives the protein CAWSVLQGAVLDTGELFF.

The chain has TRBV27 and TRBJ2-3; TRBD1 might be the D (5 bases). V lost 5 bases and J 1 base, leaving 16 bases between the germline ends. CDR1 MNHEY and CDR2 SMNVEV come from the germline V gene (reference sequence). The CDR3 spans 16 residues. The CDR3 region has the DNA TGTGCCAGCAGTCTCCAATCACAGGTGTGCACAGATACGCAGTATTTT. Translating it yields CASSLQSQVCTDTQYF.

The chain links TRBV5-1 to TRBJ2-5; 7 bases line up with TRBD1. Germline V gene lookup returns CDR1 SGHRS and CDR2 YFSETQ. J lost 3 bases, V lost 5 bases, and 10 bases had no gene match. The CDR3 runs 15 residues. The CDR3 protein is CASRAQTGTKETQYF. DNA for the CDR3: TGCGCCAGCAGGGCCCAGACAGGGACCAAAGAGACCCAGTACTTC. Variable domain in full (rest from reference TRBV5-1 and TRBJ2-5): KAGVTQTPRYLIKTRGQQVTLSCSPISGHRSVSWYQQTPGQGLQFLFEYFSETQRNKGNFPGRFSGRQFSNSRSEMNVSTLELGDSALYLCASRAQTGTKETQYFGPGTRLLVL.

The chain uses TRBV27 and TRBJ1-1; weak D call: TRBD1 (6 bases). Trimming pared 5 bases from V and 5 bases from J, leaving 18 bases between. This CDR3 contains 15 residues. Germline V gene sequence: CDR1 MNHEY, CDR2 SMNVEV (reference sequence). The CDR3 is CASSRDRSLGTEAFF. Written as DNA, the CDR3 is TGTGCCAGCAGTCGCGACAGGTCCTTGGGTACTGAAGCTTTCTTT.

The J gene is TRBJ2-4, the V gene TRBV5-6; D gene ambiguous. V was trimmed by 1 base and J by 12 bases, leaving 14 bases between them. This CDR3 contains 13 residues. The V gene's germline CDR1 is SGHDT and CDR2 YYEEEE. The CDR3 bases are TGTGCCAGCAGCTTGAGTTACGGTCCGGGTCAGTACTTC. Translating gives CASSLSYGPGQYF.